A selection of T cell receptor beta chains follows, all from one sample in a study of blood T cell repertoires in COVID-19. Generated by immunoSEQ multiplex PCR, the TCRdb table keeps only in-frame clones and is missing some. The sample yields 200,000 to 250,000 clones, under 90% seen once. The specimen was peripheral blood. Receptors were obtained from an older woman who had recovered from COVID-19. CDR3s include the opening cysteine and the closing phenylalanine or tryptophan. D genes are given only for firm matches. Only some rows state a clone size, as once, few, many or a class for expanded clones.

>TRBV4-1|TRBJ2-5|-|-
TGCGCCAGCAGCCAAGTCCCCCTAGAGACCCAGTACTTC
CASSQVPLETQYF
>TRBV30|TRBJ1-2|-|-
TGTGCCTGGAGCAGGGCATCTATGCGCTACACCTTC
CAWSRASMRYTF
>TRBV5-1|TRBJ2-3|once|TRBD2
TGCGCCAGCACGGGTAGCGGGGGGGCAAGCACAGATACGCAGTATTTT
CASTGSGGASTDTQYF
>TRBV27|TRBJ2-1|-|TRBD2
TGTGCCAGCAGTCTCGGGACTAGTTCTCCGCAGTTCTTC
CASSLGTSSPQFF
>TRBV9|TRBJ1-1|-|-
TGTGCCAGCAGCGGAACTAGAACGAGCACTGAAGCTTTCTTT
CASSGTRTSTEAFF
>TRBV29-1|TRBJ1-1|once|TRBD1
TGCAGCGTTGAAGTTGGCAGGGGGCTCCCTGAAGCTTTCTTT
CSVEVGRGLPEAFF
>TRBV7-6|TRBJ2-5|once|TRBD1
TGTGCCAGCAGACCTACGACAGGGTACCAAGAGACCCAGTACTTC
CASRPTTGYQETQYF
>TRBV2|TRBJ1-5|-|-
TGTGCCAGCACACAGGGTGGGTCGGGTCAGCCCCAGCATTTT
CASTQGGSGQPQHF
>TRBV25-1|TRBJ1-1|-|-
TGTGCCAGCAGGGGGGGAGGGGGAGACCCTGAAGCTTTCTTT
CASRGGGGDPEAFF
>TRBV12-3/TRBV12-4|TRBJ1-6|once|-
TGTGCCAGTAGGACTGCTTATTCACCCCTCCACTTT
CASRTAYSPLHF
>TRBV14|TRBJ2-7|-|-
TGTGCCAGCAGCCTCGCGGAAGCCCTTCCCTACGAGCAGTACTTC
CASSLAEALPYEQYF
>TRBV7-8|TRBJ2-7|-|-
TGTGCCAGCAGCGAGACAGATTTAGCCTACGAGCAGTACTTC
CASSETDLAYEQYF
>TRBV10-3|TRBJ1-1|-|TRBD1
TGTGCCATCAGTGAAAGGACAGGGACGTTTGGGACTGAAGCTTTCTTT
CAISERTGTFGTEAFF
>TRBV7-2|TRBJ2-5|-|-
TGTGCCAGCAGCTTAGCTGGGGGAGGAGAGACCCAGTACTTC
CASSLAGGGETQYF
>TRBV12-5|TRBJ1-1|few|-
TGTGCTAGTGCCCAGGGGTTTTTGACTGAAGCTTTCTTT
CASAQGFLTEAFF
>TRBV3-1/TRBV3-2|TRBJ2-1|-|-
TGTGCCAGCACCTTCTTGGGGGGTGAGCAGTTCTTC
CASTFLGGEQFF
>TRBV6-5|TRBJ1-1|-|-
TGTGCCAGCAGTCCCCGACAGCGCATGAACACTGAAGCTTTCTTT
CASSPRQRMNTEAFF
>TRBV18|TRBJ1-6|-|-
TGTGCCAGCTCAGCAGAACAGAATTCACCCCTCCACTTT
CASSAEQNSPLHF
>TRBV18|TRBJ2-3|-|TRBD2
TGTGCCAGCTCACCTCAGGGAGGGGGCACAGATACGCAGTATTTT
CASSPQGGGTDTQYF
>TRBV7-7|TRBJ2-2|few|-
TGTGCTATCCATCCCTTACGGTGGACAGAGTCGAACACCGGGGAGCTGTTTTTT
CAIHPLRWTESNTGELFF
>TRBV7-2|TRBJ2-1|-|-
TGTGCCAGCAGCTCTCTTGGGGGGACGGGCGAGCAGTTCTTC
CASSSLGGTGEQFF
>TRBV29-1|TRBJ1-4|-|TRBD1
TGCAGCGCCGGGGACAGGGGCCTGTTCAATGAAAAACTGTTTTTT
CSAGDRGLFNEKLFF
>TRBV4-3|TRBJ2-3|-|TRBD1
TGCGCCAGCAGCCAAGCCAACAGGGGAATAGATACGCAGTATTTT
CASSQANRGIDTQYF
>TRBV9|TRBJ2-1|-|TRBD2
TGTGCCAGCAGCGTAGGACTAGCGGGACTGTTGGGGCAGTTCTTC
CASSVGLAGLLGQFF
>TRBV6-2/TRBV6-3|TRBJ1-5|-|TRBD1
TGTGCCAGCAGTTACCGGGACAGAAATCAGCCCCAGCATTTT
CASSYRDRNQPQHF
>TRBV7-8|TRBJ1-2|-|TRBD1
TGTGCCAGCAGAAGTACAAACAGGGGCTCTGGCGATGGCTACACCTTC
CASRSTNRGSGDGYTF
>TRBV6-5|TRBJ1-5|-|-
TGTGCCACCAGACAGGGCAATCAGCCCCAGCATTTT
CATRQGNQPQHF
>TRBV5-1|TRBJ1-1|-|-
TGCGCCAGCAACGGCGTGACAATAGACACTGAAGCTTTCTTT
CASNGVTIDTEAFF
>TRBV5-8|TRBJ2-1|-|TRBD2
TGTGCCAGCTCCGGAAGCGGACTAGCGGACTACAATGAGCAGTTCTTC
CASSGSGLADYNEQFF
>TRBV2|TRBJ1-2|-|-
TGTGCCAGCTCCGGGGGACGTTATGGCTACACCTTC
CASSGGRYGYTF
>TRBV6-6|TRBJ1-4|-|TRBD1
TGTGCCGTCCGACAGGGTCATAATGAAAAACTGTTTTTT
CAVRQGHNEKLFF
>TRBV7-9|TRBJ2-5|-|-
TGTGCCAGCAGACCCCGACCGGACAAAAAAGAGACCCAGTACTTC
CASRPRPDKKETQYF
>TRBV3-1/TRBV3-2|TRBJ1-1|-|-
TGTGCCAGCAGTAACACAGCCGACAACCCCGTGGTCGCTGAAGCTTTCTTT
CASSNTADNPVVAEAFF
>TRBV15|TRBJ2-7|-|-
TGTGCCACCAGCAGAGATATAACCTACGAGCAGTACTTC
CATSRDITYEQYF
>TRBV15|TRBJ2-2|-|-
TGTGCCACCAGCAGAGATCGGGGCGGACAGAGCCTAGGGCCGAACACCGGGGAGCTGTTTTTT
CATSRDRGGQSLGPNTGELFF
>TRBV9|TRBJ1-1|-|TRBD1
TGTGCCAGCAGCGTAGATTCGGGACAGGGGAAGACTGAAGCTTTCTTT
CASSVDSGQGKTEAFF
>TRBV18|TRBJ2-7|-|TRBD2
TGTGCCAGCTCACCCAATGGTCTAGCGGGGACTAGTAGCTCCTACGAGCAGTACTTC
CASSPNGLAGTSSSYEQYF
>TRBV4-3|TRBJ1-2|-|-
TGCGCCAGCAGCCAAGATACGGCCAGGGCGAACTATGGCTACACCTTC
CASSQDTARANYGYTF
>TRBV7-9|TRBJ1-1|-|TRBD1
TGTGCCAGCAGACCCGGACAGGGGGCGAACACTGAAGCTTTCTTT
CASRPGQGANTEAFF
>TRBV7-8|TRBJ1-1|-|-
TGTGCCAGCAGCCCCCTCGCAGGGCACACTGAAGCTTTCTTT
CASSPLAGHTEAFF
>TRBV11-2|TRBJ2-1|few|-
TGTGCCAGCAGCTTAATTGCCATGGCGGCCGTGAATGAGCAGTTCTTC
CASSLIAMAAVNEQFF
>TRBV7-3|TRBJ2-1|-|TRBD2
TGTGCCAGCAGCCCTAGCGGGGGGACTTACAATGAGCAGTTCTTC
CASSPSGGTYNEQFF
>TRBV4-1|TRBJ1-5|few|TRBD1
TGCGCCAGCAGCCCAGGACAGGGCGGCAATCAGCCCCAGCATTTT
CASSPGQGGNQPQHF
>TRBV5-6|TRBJ1-1|-|TRBD1
TGTGCCAGCAGCCTGGCCCCGGGACAGGGTTATAAAGCTTTCTTT
CASSLAPGQGYKAFF